These 15 T cell receptor beta chains were sequenced from one sample in a study of CD8 T cells in ankylosing spondylitis. Using its own MiXCR run on the 5' RACE reads, TCRdb lists one record per CDR3 protein. Here the sample spans approximately 110,000 distinct CDR3 sequences, around 24% being singletons. Input material: synovial fluid, either unsorted or a sorted T cell fraction (not recorded which). The receptors were sampled from a male donor with ankylosing spondylitis.

The rearrangement uses TRBV12-3 or TRBV12-4 and TRBJ1-3, with unresolved D. The CDR3 totals 12 residues. V was pared by 7 bases and J by 4 bases, with 8 bases between. CDR3 sequence reads: CASNLSGNTIYF. The CDR3 DNA is TGTGCCAGCAACCTTTCCGGAAACACCATATATTTT.

This rearrangement joins TRBV4-1 to TRBJ2-2, with TRBD1 identical over 9 bases. CDR3 length equals 16 residues. Germline V lookup: CDR1 MGHRA, CDR2 YSYEKL. The junction had 6 bases not matched to a gene; V was cut back by 1 base and J by 6 bases. As DNA, the CDR3 is TGCGCCAGCAGCCAAGGGGACAGGGATCTCGCCGGGGAGCTGTTTTTT. Its protein is CASSQGDRDLAGELFF.

This clonotype was counted many times. The genes are TRBV7-8 and TRBJ2-5, with D maybe TRBD1 (5 bases). V dropped 1 base and J dropped 6 bases, with 9 bases sitting between them. This CDR3 region has 13 residues. CDR1 and CDR2 from the germline V gene are SGHVS and FQNEAQ. The CDR3, as DNA: TGTGCCAGCAGCTTAGATAGGGGAAAGACCCAGTACTTC. This codes for CASSLDRGKTQYF.

Regarding this clonotype: A read error may account for a junction end that differs from germline. CDR3 in amino acids: CACSLDGNTDTQYF. CDR3 sequence (DNA): TGTGCCTGCAGCTTGGACGGGAATACAGATACGCAGTATTTT. The chain joins TRBV7-2 to TRBJ2-3; D may be TRBD2 (5 bases). CDR3 size: 14 residues. Germline-derived CDR1 and CDR2 are SGHTA and FQGNSA.

The chain has TRBV5-1 and TRBJ1-1; perhaps TRBD1 as D (5 bases). V lost 4 bases and J lost 2, with 9 bases in between. This CDR3 comprises 13 residues. The germline gives CDR1 SGHRS, CDR2 YFSETQ. CDR3 in amino acids: CASSVTVNTEAFF. CDR3 coding DNA: TGCGCCAGCAGCGTGACAGTTAACACTGAAGCTTTCTTT. The complete variable domain, with remaining parts taken from reference TRBV5-1 and TRBJ1-1, reads KAGVTQTPRYLIKTRGQQVTLSCSPISGHRSVSWYQQTPGQGLQFLFEYFSETQRNKGNFPGRFSGRQFSNSRSEMNVSTLELGDSALYLCASSVTVNTEAFFGQGTRLTVV.

A word on this clonotype: One junction end does not reproduce the germline sequence, and a read error may be involved. The chain links TRBV2 to TRBJ2-1; D is uncertain. The CDR3 extends over 12 amino acids. CDR1 SNHLY and CDR2 FYNNEI come from the germline V gene. The CDR3 spells CASSPSDNEQFF. CDR3 coding DNA: TGTGCCAGCAGCCCCTCCGACAATGAGCAGTTCTTC.

In this sample, this clonotype turned up many times. The chain uses TRBV7-8 and TRBJ2-3, with 11 bases aligning to TRBD2. The CDR3 extends over 14 amino acids. Per the germline V gene, CDR1 is SGHVS and CDR2 is FQNEAQ. V dropped 5 bases and J dropped 5; count of bases not matched to a gene: 3. CDR3 DNA: TGTGCCAGCAGCCTAGGGACTAGCGGAGATACGCAGTATTTT. Encoded protein: CASSLGTSGDTQYF.

The gene calls are TRBV10-2 and TRBJ2-1; D might be TRBD2 (6 bases). Germline-derived CDR1 and CDR2 are WSHSY and SAAADI. V lost 8 bases, J lost 4 bases, and 15 bases lay in between. The CDR3 runs to 14 residues. This chain's CDR3 is CASSGTSPYNEQFF. In DNA form, the CDR3 reads TGCGCCAGCTCCGGGACTTCACCGTACAATGAGCAGTTCTTC.

As concerns this clonotype: Compared with germline, one end of the junction differs, possibly owing to a read error. The V call is TRBV5-5, the J call TRBJ2-7; 10 bases match TRBD2. CDR3 length: 15 amino acids. Germline V gene lookup returns CDR1 SGHKS and CDR2 YYEKEE (reference sequence). CDR3 DNA sequence: TGTGCCAGCAGCTTTCTAGCGGGAGCTTCCTACAAGCAGTACTTC. This sequence encodes CASSFLAGASYKQYF.

The table lists this clonotype with a few counts. This chain links TRBV3-1 with TRBJ2-1; D possibly uses TRBD1 or TRBD2 (5 bases each). V shed 0 bases and J shed 2 bases, with 11 bases lying between them. CDR1 is LGHDT, CDR2 YNNKEL, per germline (reference sequence). CDR3 size: 16 residues. The CDR3 protein is CASSQEGVPPYNEQFF. DNA of the CDR3: TGTGCCAGCAGCCAAGAGGGGGTTCCCCCCTACAATGAGCAGTTCTTC.

This clonotype was observed at least ten times. This rearrangement joins TRBV24-1 to TRBJ2-2, with D tentatively TRBD2 (5 bases). The V gene's germline CDR1 is KGHDR and CDR2 SFDVKD. V was clipped by 9 bases and J by 2 bases, with 9 bases between them. The CDR3 consists of 13 residues. CDR3: CATYSGNTGELFF. CDR3 sequence (DNA): TGTGCCACCTACAGCGGAAACACCGGGGAGCTGTTTTTT.

This chain uses TRBV19 with TRBJ1-6, with a possible D match to TRBD1 (5 bases). The V gene lost 2 bases and the J gene lost 7 bases, with 18 bases spanning the gap. Germline values: CDR1 LNHDA, CDR2 SQIVND (reference sequence). The CDR3 length is 17 residues. The DNA for the CDR3 is TGTGCCAGTAGTATATTTGGATCCAGGGTGTCCAATTCACCCCTCCACTTT. Residues: CASSIFGSRVSNSPLHF. Combining the CDR3 with reference TRBV19 and TRBJ1-6 gives the whole variable domain DGGITQSPKYLFRKEGQNVTLSCEQNLNHDAMYWYRQDPGQGLRLIYYSQIVNDFQKGDIAEGYSVSREKKESFPLTVTSAQKNPTAFYLCASSIFGSRVSNSPLHFGNGTRLTVT.

The chain couples TRBV19 to TRBJ1-1, with D perhaps matching TRBD1 (5 bases). This CDR3 comprises 13 residues. Germline V gives CDR1 LNHDA, CDR2 SQIVND (reference sequence). The V end lost 5 bases, the J end lost 5 bases, and 12 bases lay between the germline ends. The CDR3 is CASSESRATEAFF. The CDR3, as DNA: TGTGCCAGTAGTGAAAGCAGGGCGACTGAAGCTTTCTTT.

This clonotype was observed a handful of times. The genes are TRBV15 and TRBJ1-2; no reliable D call. CDR1 and CDR2 (germline): LNHNV, YYDKDF (reference sequence). Trimming left V 0 bases short and J 4 bases short, with 9 bases between. There are 14 residues in the CDR3. CDR3 nucleotides: TGTGCCACCAGCAGAGATCTTGGCCGCTATGGCTACACCTTC. It encodes CATSRDLGRYGYTF.

The genes are TRBV5-1 and TRBJ2-7; 8 bases align to TRBD1. The CDR3 sequence is 15 residues long. Germline trimming cut 4 bases from V and 3 bases from J; bases unmatched to any gene: 9. CDR1 SGHRS and CDR2 YFSETQ come from the germline V gene. CDR3 sequence reads: CASSPMTGEFYEQYF. The DNA for the CDR3 is TGCGCCAGCAGCCCCATGACAGGGGAATTCTACGAGCAGTACTTC. The full variable domain, in which reference TRBV5-1 and TRBJ2-7 provide the parts outside the CDR3, is KAGVTQTPRYLIKTRGQQVTLSCSPISGHRSVSWYQQTPGQGLQFLFEYFSETQRNKGNFPGRFSGRQFSNSRSEMNVSTLELGDSALYLCASSPMTGEFYEQYFGPGTRLTVT.